This entry describes one T cell receptor (beta chain). The antigen is undetermined. The data are from a study of regulatory T cells in long-lasting Graves disease. General study findings and limits: Because few samples were included, accuracy may have been lower.

The CDR3 covers 14 residues. From germline, CDR1 is SGHTA and CDR2 FQGTGA. V dropped 5 bases and J dropped 2 bases, with 10 bases sitting between them. Time point reported: newly diagnosed GD, antithyroid drugs for less than 3 months. Extracted PBMC RNA gave rise to the TCR library. Enrollment of patients was through an endocrinology department in Xi'an, China. HTBI primers from iRepertoire and Arm-PCR of CDR3 regions yielded the TCR beta libraries. Original data processing: Taken together, the samples had roughly 56 TRBV and approximately 15 TRBJ segments identified. TCRdb re-called the multiplex PCR reads with MiXCR, one entry per CDR3 protein. These V and J calls derive from TCRdb rather than the authors' analysis. The table includes roughly 380,000 distinct CDR3 sequences, 15% to 17% detected once.

The chain links TRBV7-3 to TRBJ2-1, with D uncertain. Sequencing was performed on peripheral blood mononuclear cells (PBMCs), taken at new diagnosis, from a patient treated with antithyroid drugs. This sequence originates from a female donor with Graves disease. CDR3 nucleotide sequence: TGTGCCAGCAGCCCAGCCAGCGCCTACAATGAGCAGTTCTTC. The encoded protein is CASSPASAYNEQFF.